The clone carrying this TCR beta chain was counted ten times or more. Its antigen is unidentified. The CDR3 runs 16 residues. The V gene's germline CDR1 is SGHAT and CDR2 FQNNGV. After removal of 5 bases from V and 5 bases from J, the junction contained 8 bases not matched to a gene. The record originates from a study of post-analysis software for immune sequencing data. Study-level points and caveats: The study found TRBV5-6, TRBV5-1 and TRBV20-1 among about 5 TRBV segments more frequent in patients than controls.

Carried by the TCR beta cDNA libraries were unique molecular identifiers. Each CDR3 protein gets one entry after TCRdb re-called the PCR reads with MiXCR. The table has roughly 180,000 distinct CDR3 sequences, roughly 31% seen once. The sequenced sample was blood. This receptor was taken from a girl aged 5 to 17 with multiple sclerosis. The V call is TRBV11-2, the J call TRBJ2-1; 11 bases are a match to TRBD2. DNA of the CDR3: TGTGCCAGCAGCCCGATAGCGGGAGGGGTCGACAATGAGCAGTTCTTC. Protein sequence: CASSPIAGGVDNEQFF.